This T cell receptor (beta chain) stems from a study of OX40 agonist ivuxolimab in advanced cancers. Whole-study context: Prior anti-PD-1, anti-PD-L1 or anti-CTLA-4 therapy was allowed; 35% to 40% had some.

Broader study findings: Which antigen the expanded peripheral T cells recognized is unknown.

Sequencing was performed with immunoSEQ multiplex PCR; in TCRdb, only in-frame clones are kept and a portion is missing. The profile covers fewer than 20,000 clones, with 86% appearing a single time and 0.6% to 0.7% taken by the ten largest. Regarding this clone: Its antigen remains unidentified.

Losses at the gene ends were 1 base for V and 7 bases for J; bases not matched to a gene: 14. The germline V gene has CDR1 SGHNT and CDR2 YYREEE (reference sequence). The CDR3 has 18 residues. The chain couples TRBV5-4 to TRBJ2-2, with 9 bases matching TRBD2. The material sequenced was CD4+ or CD8+ T cells sorted from blood, taken in a trial of the OX40 agonist ivuxolimab. The sequence was obtained from an adult with an advanced solid tumor such as melanoma, head and neck, liver or kidney cancer. The DNA for the CDR3 is TGTGCCAGCAGCTTGCGCGGGAGGGCCTCCTTGGCGGTCGGGGAGCTGTTTTTT. Amino acid sequence: CASSLRGRASLAVGELFF.